This T cell receptor (beta chain) was profiled in a study of blood T cell repertoires in COVID-19. Turning to the study itself: Specimens from acute and convalescent COVID-19 originated in the United States, Italy and Spain. The analysed material was cDNA or gDNA that came from T cells, B-cell-depleted T cells, or PBMCs.

Between the trimmed V and J ends, which lost 5 bases and 2 bases, there was a span of 12 bases. This CDR3 contains 14 residues. Germline V gene lookup returns CDR1 LGHDT and CDR2 YNNKEL (reference sequence). Original data processing: It was from reference gene primer amplification that nucleated cell counts were estimated. Profiled with immunoSEQ multiplex PCR; TCRdb holds only in-frame clones, not every one. V and J calls plus clone size are reproduced from that table; the DNA served to infer D and trimming. The data contain around 300,000 clones, around 83% of them singletons. Sequencing was performed on peripheral blood. This clonotype was obtained from a man under 40 with active or convalescent COVID-19. The chain links TRBV3-1 (or the pseudogene TRBV3-2) to TRBJ2-5; D possibly corresponds to TRBD2 (5 bases). The DNA of the CDR3 is TGTGCCAGCAGCTCGGGCGGGTTGCAAGAGACCCAGTACTTC. It encodes CASSSGGLQETQYF.